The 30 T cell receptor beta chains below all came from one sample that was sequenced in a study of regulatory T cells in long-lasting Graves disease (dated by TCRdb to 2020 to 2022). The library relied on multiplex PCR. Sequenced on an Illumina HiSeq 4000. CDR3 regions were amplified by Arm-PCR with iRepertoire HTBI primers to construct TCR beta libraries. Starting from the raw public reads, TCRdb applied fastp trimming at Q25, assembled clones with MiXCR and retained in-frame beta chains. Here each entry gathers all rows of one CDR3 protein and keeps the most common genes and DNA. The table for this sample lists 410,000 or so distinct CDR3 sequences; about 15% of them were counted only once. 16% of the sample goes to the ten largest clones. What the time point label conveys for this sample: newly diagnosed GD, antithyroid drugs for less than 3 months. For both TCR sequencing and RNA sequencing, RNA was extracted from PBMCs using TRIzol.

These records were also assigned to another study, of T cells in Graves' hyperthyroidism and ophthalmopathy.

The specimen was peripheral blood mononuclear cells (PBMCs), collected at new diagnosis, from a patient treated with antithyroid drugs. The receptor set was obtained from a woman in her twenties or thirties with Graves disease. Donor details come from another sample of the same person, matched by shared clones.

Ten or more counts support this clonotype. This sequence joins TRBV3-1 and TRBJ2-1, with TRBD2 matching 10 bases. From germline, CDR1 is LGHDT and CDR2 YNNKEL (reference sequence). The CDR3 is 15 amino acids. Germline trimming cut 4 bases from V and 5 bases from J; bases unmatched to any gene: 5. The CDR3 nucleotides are TGTGCCAGCAGCCCGGGACTAGCGAACCACAATGAGCAGTTCTTC. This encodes CASSPGLANHNEQFF.

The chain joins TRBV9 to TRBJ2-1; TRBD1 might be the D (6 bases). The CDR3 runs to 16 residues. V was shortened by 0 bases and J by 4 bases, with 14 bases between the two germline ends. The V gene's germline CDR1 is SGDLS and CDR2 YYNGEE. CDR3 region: CASSVEQTDSYNEQFF. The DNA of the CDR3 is TGTGCCAGCAGCGTAGAGCAGACGGACAGTTACAATGAGCAGTTCTTC. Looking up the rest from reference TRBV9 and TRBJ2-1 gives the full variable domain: DSGVTQTPKHLITATGQRVTLRCSPRSGDLSVYWYQQSLDQGLQFLIQYYNGEERAKGNILERFSAQQFPDLHSELNLSSLELGDSALYFCASSVEQTDSYNEQFFGPGTRLTVL.

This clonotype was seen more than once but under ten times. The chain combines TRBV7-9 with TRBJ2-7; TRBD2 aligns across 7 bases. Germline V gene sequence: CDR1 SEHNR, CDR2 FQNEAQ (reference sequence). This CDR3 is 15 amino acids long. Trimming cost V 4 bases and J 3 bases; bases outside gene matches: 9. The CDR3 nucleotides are TGTGCCAGCAGCTCCATGGGGGAGGGCAACTACGAGCAGTACTTC. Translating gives CASSSMGEGNYEQYF.

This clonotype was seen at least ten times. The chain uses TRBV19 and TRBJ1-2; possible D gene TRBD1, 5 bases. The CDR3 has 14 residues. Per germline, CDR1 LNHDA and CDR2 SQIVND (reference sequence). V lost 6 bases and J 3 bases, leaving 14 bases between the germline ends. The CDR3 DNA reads TGTGCCAGTAGAACGCCAGGGATGGACTATGGCTACACCTTC. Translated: CASRTPGMDYGYTF.

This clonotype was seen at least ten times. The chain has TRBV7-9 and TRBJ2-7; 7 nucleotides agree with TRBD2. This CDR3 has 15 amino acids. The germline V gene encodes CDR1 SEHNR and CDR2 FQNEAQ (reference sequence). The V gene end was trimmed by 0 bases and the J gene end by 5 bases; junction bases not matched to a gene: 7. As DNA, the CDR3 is TGTGCCAGCAGCTTAGCGGTGGCGGGAGTCGACGAGCAGTACTTC. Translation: CASSLAVAGVDEQYF.

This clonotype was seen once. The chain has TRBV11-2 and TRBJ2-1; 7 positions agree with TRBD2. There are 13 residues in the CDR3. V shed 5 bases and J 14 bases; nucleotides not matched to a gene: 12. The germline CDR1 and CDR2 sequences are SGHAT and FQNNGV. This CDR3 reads CASSPRSFAGEFF. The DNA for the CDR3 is TGTGCCAGCAGCCCCCGCAGTTTCGCGGGGGAGTTCTTC.

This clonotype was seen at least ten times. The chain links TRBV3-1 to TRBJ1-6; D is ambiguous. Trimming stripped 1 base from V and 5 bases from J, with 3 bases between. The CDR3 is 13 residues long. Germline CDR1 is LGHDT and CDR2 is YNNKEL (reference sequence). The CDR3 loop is CASSQGHNSPLHF. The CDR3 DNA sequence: TGTGCCAGCAGCCAAGGACATAATTCACCCCTCCACTTT.

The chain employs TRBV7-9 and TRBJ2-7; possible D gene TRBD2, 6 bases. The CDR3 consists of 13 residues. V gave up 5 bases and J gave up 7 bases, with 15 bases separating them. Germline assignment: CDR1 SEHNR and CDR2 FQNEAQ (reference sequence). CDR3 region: CASSERSGEEQYF. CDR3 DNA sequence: TGTGCCAGCAGCGAGCGTAGCGGTGAAGAGCAGTACTTC.

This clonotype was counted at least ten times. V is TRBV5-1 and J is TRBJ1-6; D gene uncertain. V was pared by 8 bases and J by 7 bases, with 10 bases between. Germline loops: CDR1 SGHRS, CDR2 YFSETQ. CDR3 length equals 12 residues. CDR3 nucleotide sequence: TGCGCCAGTTCCGTGGGGAATTCACCCCTCCACTTT. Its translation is CASSVGNSPLHF.

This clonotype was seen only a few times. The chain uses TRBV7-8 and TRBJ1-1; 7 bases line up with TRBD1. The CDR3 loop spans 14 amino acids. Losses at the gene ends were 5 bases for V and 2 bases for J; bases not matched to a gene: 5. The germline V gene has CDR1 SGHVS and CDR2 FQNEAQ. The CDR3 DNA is TGTGCCAGCAGCGTCCGGGACAGCAACACTGAAGCTTTCTTT. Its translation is CASSVRDSNTEAFF.

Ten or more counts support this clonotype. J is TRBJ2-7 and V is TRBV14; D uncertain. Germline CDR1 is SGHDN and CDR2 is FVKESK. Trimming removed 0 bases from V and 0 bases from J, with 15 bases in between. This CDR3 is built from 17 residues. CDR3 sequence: CASSQDSSAASSYEQYF. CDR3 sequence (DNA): TGTGCCAGCAGCCAAGATTCGTCGGCCGCTAGCTCCTACGAGCAGTACTTC. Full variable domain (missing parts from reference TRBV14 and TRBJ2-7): EAGVTQFPSHSVIEKGQTVTLRCDPISGHDNLYWYRRVMGKEIKFLLHFVKESKQDESGMPNNRFLAERTGGTYSTLKVQPAELEDSGVYFCASSQDSSAASSYEQYFGPGTRLTVT.

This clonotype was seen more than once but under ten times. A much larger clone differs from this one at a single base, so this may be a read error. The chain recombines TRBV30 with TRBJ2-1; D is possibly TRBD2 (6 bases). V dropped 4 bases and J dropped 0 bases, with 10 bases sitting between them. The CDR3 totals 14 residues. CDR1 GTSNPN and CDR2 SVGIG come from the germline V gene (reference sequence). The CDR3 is CAWTRGSSYNEQFF. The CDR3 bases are TGTGCCTGGACGCGGGGAAGCTCCTACAATGAGCAGTTCTTC. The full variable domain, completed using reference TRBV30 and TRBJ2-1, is SQTIHQWPATLVQPVGSPLSLECTVEGTSNPNLYWYRQAAGRGLQLLFYSVGIGQISSEVPQNLSASRPQDRQFILSSKKLLLSDSGFYLCAWTRGSSYNEQFFGPGTRLTVL.

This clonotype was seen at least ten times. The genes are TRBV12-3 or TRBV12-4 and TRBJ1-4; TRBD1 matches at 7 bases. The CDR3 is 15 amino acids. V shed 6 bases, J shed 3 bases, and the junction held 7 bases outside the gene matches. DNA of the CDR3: TGTGCCAGCAGCACACAGGGGTTGGCTAATGAAAAACTGTTTTTT. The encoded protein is CASSTQGLANEKLFF.

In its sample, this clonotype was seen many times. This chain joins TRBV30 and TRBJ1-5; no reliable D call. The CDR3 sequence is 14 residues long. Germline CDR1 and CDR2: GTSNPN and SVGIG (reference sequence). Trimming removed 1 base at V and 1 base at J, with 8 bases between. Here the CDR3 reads CAWSGSVSNQPQHF. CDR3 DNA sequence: TGTGCCTGGAGTGGAAGCGTCAGCAATCAGCCCCAGCATTTT.

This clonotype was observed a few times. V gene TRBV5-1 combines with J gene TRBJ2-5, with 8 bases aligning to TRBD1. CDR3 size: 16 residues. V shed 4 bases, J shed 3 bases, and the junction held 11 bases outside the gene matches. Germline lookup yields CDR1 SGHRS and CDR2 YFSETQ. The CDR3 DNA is TGCGCCAGCAGCCCGGGACAGGTCGGCATGGAAGAGACCCAGTACTTC. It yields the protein CASSPGQVGMEETQYF. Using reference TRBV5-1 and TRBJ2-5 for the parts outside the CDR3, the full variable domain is KAGVTQTPRYLIKTRGQQVTLSCSPISGHRSVSWYQQTPGQGLQFLFEYFSETQRNKGNFPGRFSGRQFSNSRSEMNVSTLELGDSALYLCASSPGQVGMEETQYFGPGTRLLVL.

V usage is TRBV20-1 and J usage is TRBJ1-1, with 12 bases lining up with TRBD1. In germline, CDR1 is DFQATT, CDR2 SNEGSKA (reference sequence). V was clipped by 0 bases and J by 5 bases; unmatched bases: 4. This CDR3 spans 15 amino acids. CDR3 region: CSARDWDRGPTEAFF. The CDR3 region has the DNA TGCAGTGCTAGAGATTGGGACAGGGGGCCGACTGAAGCTTTCTTT.

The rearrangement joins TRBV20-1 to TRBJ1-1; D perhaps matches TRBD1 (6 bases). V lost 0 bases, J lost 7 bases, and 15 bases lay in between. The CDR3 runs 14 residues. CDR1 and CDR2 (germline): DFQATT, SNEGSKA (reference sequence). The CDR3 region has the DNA TGCAGTGCTAGAGATGGTACAGGGTATGGTGAAGCTTTCTTT. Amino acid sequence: CSARDGTGYGEAFF.

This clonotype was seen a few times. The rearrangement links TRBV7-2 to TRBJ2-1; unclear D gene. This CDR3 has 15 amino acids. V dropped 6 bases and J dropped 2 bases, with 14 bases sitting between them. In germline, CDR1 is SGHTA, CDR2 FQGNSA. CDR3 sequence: CASSRDHRPYNEQFF. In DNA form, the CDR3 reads TGTGCCAGCAGTCGAGACCACAGACCCTACAATGAGCAGTTCTTC.

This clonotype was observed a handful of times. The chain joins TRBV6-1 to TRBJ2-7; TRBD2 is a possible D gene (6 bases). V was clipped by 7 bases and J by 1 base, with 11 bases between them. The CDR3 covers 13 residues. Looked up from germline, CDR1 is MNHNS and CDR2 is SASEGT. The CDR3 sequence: CASIPGLSYEQYF. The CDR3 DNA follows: TGTGCCAGCATCCCGGGACTGTCCTACGAGCAGTACTTC.

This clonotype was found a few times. As DNA, the CDR3 is TGCAGTGCTAGCGCTAGCGGGAGTTGGAATGAGCAGTTCTTC. This encodes CSASASGSWNEQFF. The chain is built from TRBV20-1 and TRBJ2-1; TRBD2 agrees at 10 bases. V shed 3 bases and J 7 bases; nucleotides not matched to a gene: 6. The CDR3 spans 14 residues. Germline CDR1 is DFQATT and CDR2 is SNEGSKA (reference sequence).

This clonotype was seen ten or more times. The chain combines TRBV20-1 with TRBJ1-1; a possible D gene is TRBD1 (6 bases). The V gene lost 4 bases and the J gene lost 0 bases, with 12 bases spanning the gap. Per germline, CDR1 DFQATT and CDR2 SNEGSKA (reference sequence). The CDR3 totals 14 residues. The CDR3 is CSATSGGLNTEAFF. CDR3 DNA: TGCAGTGCTACCTCGGGGGGCCTGAACACTGAAGCTTTCTTT.

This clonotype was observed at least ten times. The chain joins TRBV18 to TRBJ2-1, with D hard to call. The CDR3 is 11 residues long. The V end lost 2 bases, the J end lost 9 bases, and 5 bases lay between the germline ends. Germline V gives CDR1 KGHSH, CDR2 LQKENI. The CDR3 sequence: CASSPISEQFF. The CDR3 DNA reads TGTGCCAGCTCACCAATCAGTGAGCAGTTCTTC.

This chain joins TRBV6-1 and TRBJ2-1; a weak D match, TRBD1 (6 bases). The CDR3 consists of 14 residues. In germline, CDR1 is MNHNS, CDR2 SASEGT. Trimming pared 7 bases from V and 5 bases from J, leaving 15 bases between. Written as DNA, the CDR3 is TGTGCCAGCACCCACCTGGGGGCCGACAATGAGCAGTTCTTC. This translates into CASTHLGADNEQFF.

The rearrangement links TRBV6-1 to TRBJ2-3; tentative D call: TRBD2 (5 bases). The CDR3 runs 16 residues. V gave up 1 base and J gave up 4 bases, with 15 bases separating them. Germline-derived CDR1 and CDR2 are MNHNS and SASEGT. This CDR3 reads CASSEVRVTLADTQYF. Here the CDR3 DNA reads TGTGCCAGCAGTGAAGTGCGGGTCACTCTGGCAGATACGCAGTATTTT.

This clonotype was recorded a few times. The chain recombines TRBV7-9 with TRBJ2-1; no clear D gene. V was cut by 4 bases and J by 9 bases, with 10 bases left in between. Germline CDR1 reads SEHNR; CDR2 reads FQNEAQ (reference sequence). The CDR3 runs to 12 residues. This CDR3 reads CASSSGYLEQFF. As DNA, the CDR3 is TGTGCCAGCAGCTCGGGTTATCTTGAGCAGTTCTTC.

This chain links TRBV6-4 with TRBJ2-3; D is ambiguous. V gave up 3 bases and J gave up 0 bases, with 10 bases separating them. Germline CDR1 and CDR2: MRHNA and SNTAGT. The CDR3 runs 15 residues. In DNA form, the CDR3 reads TGTGCCAGCAGTGAGGGCAGTACTAGCACAGATACGCAGTATTTT. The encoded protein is CASSEGSTSTDTQYF.

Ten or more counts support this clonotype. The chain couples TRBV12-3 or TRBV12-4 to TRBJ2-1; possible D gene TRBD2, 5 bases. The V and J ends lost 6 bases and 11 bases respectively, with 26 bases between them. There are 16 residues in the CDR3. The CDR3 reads CASSPRGARPSMKQFF. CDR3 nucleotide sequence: TGTGCCAGCAGCCCCCGGGGAGCCCGCCCGTCAATGAAGCAGTTCTTC.

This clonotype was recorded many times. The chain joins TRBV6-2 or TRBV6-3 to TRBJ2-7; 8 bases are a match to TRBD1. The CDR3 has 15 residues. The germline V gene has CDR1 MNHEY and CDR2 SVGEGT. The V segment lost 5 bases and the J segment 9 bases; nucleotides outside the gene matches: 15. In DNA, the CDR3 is TGTGCCAGCAGTGAACAGGGGGAGGTTCCTCCGCGGCAGTACTTC. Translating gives CASSEQGEVPPRQYF.

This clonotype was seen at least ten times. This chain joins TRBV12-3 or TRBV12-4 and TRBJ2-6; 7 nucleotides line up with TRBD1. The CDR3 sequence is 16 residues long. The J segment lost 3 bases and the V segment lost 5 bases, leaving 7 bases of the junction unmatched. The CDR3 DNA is TGTGCCAGCAGTATCGGACAGGCAAGTGGGGCCAACGTCCTGACTTTC. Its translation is CASSIGQASGANVLTF.

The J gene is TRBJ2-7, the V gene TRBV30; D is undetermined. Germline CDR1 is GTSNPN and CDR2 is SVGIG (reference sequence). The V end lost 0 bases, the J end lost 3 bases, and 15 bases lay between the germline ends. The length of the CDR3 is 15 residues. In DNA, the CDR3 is TGTGCCTGGAGTGTAGGCCCAGGCGGCGTCTACGAGCAGTACTTC. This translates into CAWSVGPGGVYEQYF.